The 30 T cell receptor beta chains in this list originate from one sample, sequenced in a study of regulatory T cells in long-lasting Graves disease. Time point noted: newly diagnosed GD, antithyroid drugs for less than 3 months. Construction of the TCR library relied on RNA isolated from PBMCs. Relying on iRepertoire HTBI primers and Arm-PCR of CDR3 regions, the team built TCR beta libraries. TCRdb reprocessed the multiplex PCR reads with MiXCR, giving one entry per CDR3 protein. The sample has about 430,000 distinct CDR3 sequences, about 15% seen once. Another study also made use of these data, one on T cells in Graves' hyperthyroidism and ophthalmopathy.

Sequencing was performed on peripheral blood mononuclear cells (PBMCs), taken at new diagnosis, from a patient treated with antithyroid drugs. The receptors come from a middle-aged woman with Graves disease.

To note about this clonotype: This may be a read error, as it is one base from a much larger clone. V usage is TRBV20-1 and J usage is TRBJ2-3; D may match TRBD1 or TRBD2 (7 bases each). The CDR3 totals 17 residues. Germline CDR1 reads DFQATT; CDR2 reads SNEGSKA (reference sequence). The DNA for the CDR3 is TGCAGTGCGAAGGCTATGGCAGGAGGGAGGGGGACAGATACGCGGTATTTT. It codes for CSAKAMAGGRGTDTRYF.

The table lists this clonotype with many counts. V and J are TRBV5-5 and TRBJ2-7; 7 bases agree with TRBD2. CDR1 SGHKS and CDR2 YYEKEE come from the germline V gene (reference sequence). This CDR3 is 15 amino acids long. Germline trimming cut 4 bases from V and 1 base from J; bases unmatched to any gene: 8. The CDR3 region is CASSQFSGSSYEQYF. For the CDR3, the DNA is TGTGCCAGCAGCCAATTTAGCGGGTCTTCCTACGAGCAGTACTTC.

This clonotype was seen many times. V is TRBV19 and J is TRBJ1-5; maybe TRBD1 (5 bases). This CDR3 comprises 14 residues. CDR1 is LNHDA, CDR2 SQIVND, per germline (reference sequence). V shed 2 bases and J shed 2 bases, with 7 bases lying between them. CDR3 nucleotides: TGTGCCAGTAGTATACAAGGGGGCAATCAGCCCCAGCATTTT. This sequence encodes CASSIQGGNQPQHF.

This clonotype has at least ten counts. This rearrangement joins TRBV11-2 to TRBJ2-5; tentatively, D is TRBD1 (6 bases). Germline V gives CDR1 SGHAT, CDR2 FQNNGV. This CDR3 contains 16 residues. V was cut by 5 bases and J by 2 bases, with 18 bases left in between. CDR3 loop: CASSNFGQPGQETQYF. The CDR3 nucleotides are TGTGCCAGCAGCAACTTTGGACAGCCAGGACAAGAGACCCAGTACTTC.

The table lists this clonotype with a count of one. At one of its ends the junction is not consistent with the germline gene, which may arise from a read error. This rearrangement joins TRBV2 to TRBJ2-1, with 10 nucleotides matching TRBD1. This CDR3 is 20 amino acids long. CDR1 SNHLY and CDR2 FYNNEI come from the germline V gene. For the CDR3, the DNA is TGTACCAGCAGGGGGCCCCGGGACAGGGGTCCCCTATCCTCCTACAGTGAGCAGTTCTTC. Amino acids: CTSRGPRDRGPLSSYSEQFF.

This clonotype was seen at least ten times. This chain uses TRBV6-1 with TRBJ1-1; 8 bases agree with TRBD1. The CDR3 spans 13 residues. The trim removed 6 bases at V and 3 bases at J, leaving 3 bases unmatched. The germline V gene has CDR1 MNHNS and CDR2 SASEGT. This CDR3 is CASSDRGYTEAFF. DNA of the CDR3: TGTGCCAGCAGCGACAGGGGCTACACTGAAGCTTTCTTT.

The table lists this clonotype with many counts. The chain couples TRBV5-1 to TRBJ2-7; D gene ambiguous. CDR3 length: 14 residues. The V end was cut by 4 bases, the J end by 1 base, with 12 bases between. The germline V gene has CDR1 SGHRS and CDR2 YFSETQ. The CDR3 is CASSLVVPSYEQYF. The DNA for the CDR3 is TGCGCCAGCAGCCTCGTGGTACCGTCCTACGAGCAGTACTTC. Full variable domain (outside the CDR3, taken from reference TRBV5-1 and TRBJ2-7): KAGVTQTPRYLIKTRGQQVTLSCSPISGHRSVSWYQQTPGQGLQFLFEYFSETQRNKGNFPGRFSGRQFSNSRSEMNVSTLELGDSALYLCASSLVVPSYEQYFGPGTRLTVT.

This clonotype has only a few counts. The rearrangement joins TRBV7-6 to TRBJ2-1; D unresolved. CDR1 and CDR2 (germline): SGHVS, FNYEAQ. The V end lost 1 base, the J end lost 6 bases, and 10 bases lay between the germline ends. The CDR3 spans 14 residues. The CDR3 loop is CASSLEAAVNEQFF. The CDR3 region has the DNA TGTGCCAGCAGCTTAGAAGCCGCCGTCAATGAGCAGTTCTTC.

This clonotype appeared a few times. V is TRBV28 and J is TRBJ2-1; weak D call: TRBD2 (6 bases). Trimming pared 6 bases from V and 8 bases from J, leaving 20 bases between. Germline V gene data show CDR1 as MDHEN and CDR2 as SYDVKM. This CDR3 contains 15 residues. This chain's CDR3 is CASSFPGTLGDEQFF. The CDR3 bases are TGTGCCAGCAGCTTTCCCGGGACTTTAGGGGATGAGCAGTTCTTC.

In this sample, this clonotype turned up many times. Here the CDR3 DNA reads TGCAGTCCAGGGGGTAGCACAGATACGCAGTATTTT. Translating it yields CSPGGSTDTQYF. The chain carries TRBV20-1 and TRBJ2-3; 7 bases are shared with TRBD1. This CDR3 comprises 12 residues. With V trimmed by 8 bases and J by 0 bases, 2 bases remained unmatched. Germline V CDR1 and CDR2: DFQATT, SNEGSKA (reference sequence).

This clonotype was recorded a few times. The V and J genes are TRBV14 and TRBJ1-2, with D possibly being TRBD1 (5 bases). In germline, CDR1 is SGHDN, CDR2 FVKESK. The CDR3 spans 15 residues. Trimming pared 0 bases from V and 3 bases from J, leaving 11 bases between. The CDR3 sequence is CASSQDPPGDYGYTF. DNA of the CDR3: TGTGCCAGCAGCCAAGACCCTCCGGGGGACTATGGCTACACCTTC.

This clonotype was detected many times. V is TRBV7-2 and J is TRBJ2-7; 16 positions match TRBD2. The CDR3 spans 19 residues. Germline assignment: CDR1 SGHTA and CDR2 FQGNSA. The ends lost 1 base at V and 5 bases at J; junction bases unmatched: 11. The CDR3 bases are TGTGCCAGCAGCTTAGAACACGGGGGACTAGCGGGAGGGAAGAACGAGCAGTACTTC. It codes for CASSLEHGGLAGGKNEQYF.

This clonotype was seen many times. This CDR3 reads CASSYAGTVQETQYF. The CDR3 bases are TGTGCCAGCAGTTATGCAGGCACTGTCCAAGAGACCCAGTACTTC. V gene TRBV27 combines with J gene TRBJ2-5; D is unclear. The CDR3 covers 15 residues. Trimming took off 4 bases at V and 1 base at J, with 13 bases between the two ends. CDR1 MNHEY and CDR2 SMNVEV come from the germline V gene (reference sequence).

V gene TRBV6-1 combines with J gene TRBJ2-1, with D uncertain. Germline lookup yields CDR1 MNHNS and CDR2 SASEGT. Trimming stripped 7 bases from V and 4 bases from J, with 20 bases between. The CDR3 covers 16 residues. CDR3 protein: CASTLFLGSPYNEQFF. CDR3 coding DNA: TGTGCCAGCACCTTATTTCTGGGATCCCCGTACAATGAGCAGTTCTTC.

CDR3 residues: CASSLPPDYSEETQYF. CDR3 in DNA: TGTGCCAGCAGCCTCCCCCCCGACTACTCGGAGGAGACCCAGTACTTC. V usage is TRBV9 and J usage is TRBJ2-5, with a possible D match to TRBD2 (5 bases). The CDR3 contains 16 residues. The ends were cut back, 4 bases at V and 5 bases at J, with 21 bases in the middle. CDR1 SGDLS and CDR2 YYNGEE come from the germline V gene. Looking up the rest from reference TRBV9 and TRBJ2-5 gives the full variable domain: DSGVTQTPKHLITATGQRVTLRCSPRSGDLSVYWYQQSLDQGLQFLIQYYNGEERAKGNILERFSAQQFPDLHSELNLSSLELGDSALYFCASSLPPDYSEETQYFGPGTRLLVL.

This clonotype has a handful of counts. The chain recombines TRBV5-6 with TRBJ1-2; no clear D gene. The CDR3 is 13 amino acids. V gave up 4 bases and J gave up 9 bases, with 16 bases separating them. Per the germline V gene, CDR1 is SGHDT and CDR2 is YYEEEE. The CDR3 sequence: CASSRSGVGSYTF. CDR3 coding DNA: TGTGCCAGCAGCCGCTCCGGGGTTGGTAGCTACACCTTC. The full variable domain, its missing parts supplied by reference TRBV5-6 and TRBJ1-2, is DAGVTQSPTHLIKTRGQQVTLRCSPKSGHDTVSWYQQALGQGPQFIFQYYEEEERQRGNFPDRFSGHQFPNYSSELNVNALLLGDSALYLCASSRSGVGSYTFGSGTRLTVV.

As regards this clonotype: A much larger clonotype is one base distant, so this may be a read error. J is TRBJ2-1 and V is TRBV5-1, with unresolved D. Germline V gene data show CDR1 as SGHRS and CDR2 as YFSETQ. The V end was cut by 3 bases, the J end by 4 bases, with 11 bases between. This CDR3 has 14 amino acids. The CDR3 coding sequence is TGCGCCAGCAGCTCCGGAGACCTGTACAATGAGCAGTTCTTC. Translated, it gives CASSSGDLYNEQFF.

Concerning this clonotype: A much larger clonotype is one base distant, so this may be a read error. The chain carries TRBV30 and TRBJ1-1; weak D call: TRBD1 (5 bases). The CDR3 runs to 13 residues. The germline V gene has CDR1 GTSNPN and CDR2 SVGIG (reference sequence). The DNA of the CDR3 is TGTGCCTGGAGTGGACAGACGAACATTGAAGCTTTCTTT. Translating gives CAWSGQTNIEAFF. The full variable domain, its missing parts supplied by reference TRBV30 and TRBJ1-1, is SQTIHQWPATLVQPVGSPLSLECTVEGTSNPNLYWYRQAAGRGLQLLFYSVGIGQISSEVPQNLSASRPQDRQFILSSKKLLLSDSGFYLCAWSGQTNIEAFFGQGTRLTVV.

This clonotype was observed many times. The chain uses TRBV12-3 or TRBV12-4 and TRBJ2-3; no firm D call. Trimming left V 6 bases short and J 1 base short, with 14 bases between. This CDR3 comprises 15 residues. The DNA of the CDR3 is TGTGCCAGCAGGCCCCGACACGGAGGCACAGATACGCAGTATTTT. It codes for CASRPRHGGTDTQYF.

This clonotype showed up many times. The V and J genes are TRBV18 and TRBJ2-5; 9 bases map to TRBD1. This CDR3 has 14 amino acids. V was clipped by 4 bases and J by 3 bases; unmatched bases: 3. Per germline, CDR1 KGHSH and CDR2 LQKENI. In nucleotides, the CDR3 is TGTGCCAGCTCACAGAGGACAGGGGAAGAGACCCAGTACTTC. This codes for CASSQRTGEETQYF.

This clonotype was picked up many times. The chain carries TRBV2 and TRBJ2-1, with D tentatively TRBD1 (6 bases). The CDR3 runs to 14 residues. V dropped 7 bases and J dropped 3 bases, with 13 bases sitting between them. The germline V gene encodes CDR1 SNHLY and CDR2 FYNNEI. CDR3 sequence: CASTVQGRYNEQFF. CDR3 DNA: TGTGCCAGCACAGTACAGGGACGCTACAATGAGCAGTTCTTC.

This clonotype occurred many times. The chain is built from TRBV29-1 and TRBJ2-1; unclear D gene. The CDR3 has 16 amino acids. V lost 7 bases and J lost 3, with 22 bases in between. Per the germline V gene, CDR1 is SQVTM and CDR2 is ANQGSEA. Here the CDR3 DNA reads TGCAGCGCTGAGCCGACCCCCGGTTGGTACTACAATGAGCAGTTCTTC. Its translation: CSAEPTPGWYYNEQFF.

The chain has TRBV5-5 and TRBJ2-5; D is perhaps TRBD2 (5 bases). Germline V gene sequence: CDR1 SGHKS, CDR2 YYEKEE (reference sequence). The CDR3 spans 17 residues. Trimming removed 4 bases from V and 5 bases from J, with 24 bases in between. In DNA form, the CDR3 reads TGTGCCAGCAGCACTAAGCCACCGGGAAATTATGGGGAGACCCAGTACTTC. Its translation is CASSTKPPGNYGETQYF.

This clonotype occurred many times. The CDR3 protein is CAISGTSGPPYEQYF. As DNA, the CDR3 is TGTGCCATCAGTGGCACTAGCGGGCCCCCCTACGAGCAGTACTTC. This sequence joins TRBV10-3 and TRBJ2-7; 9 bases fit TRBD2. The length of the CDR3 is 15 residues. Trimming at V came to 4 bases and at J to 2 bases, leaving 6 bases not matched to a gene. Germline assignment: CDR1 ENHRY and CDR2 SYGVKD.

This clonotype was counted at least ten times. The chain has TRBV19 and TRBJ1-2; TRBD1 might be the D (5 bases). The V end lost 6 bases, the J end lost 5 bases, and 13 bases lay between the germline ends. This CDR3 has 13 residues. Germline values: CDR1 LNHDA, CDR2 SQIVND (reference sequence). The CDR3 coding sequence is TGTGCCAGTAGGTCCCAGGGTGAATATGGCTACACCTTC. It translates to CASRSQGEYGYTF.

At least ten counts were recorded for this clonotype. The chain joins TRBV6-1 to TRBJ2-2; D is possibly TRBD2 (5 bases). The germline CDR1 and CDR2 sequences are MNHNS and SASEGT. The ends were cut back, 1 base at V and 5 bases at J, with 5 bases in the middle. CDR3 length: 13 amino acids. CDR3 loop: CASSEGETGELFF. For the CDR3, the DNA is TGTGCCAGCAGTGAAGGGGAGACCGGGGAGCTGTTTTTT.

This clonotype was seen many times. CDR3 coding DNA: TGCAGTGCTAGAAAAACAGGGGTCCATGGCTACACCTTC. It specifies CSARKTGVHGYTF. The chain couples TRBV20-1 to TRBJ1-2; 7 bases fit TRBD1. Germline-derived CDR1 and CDR2 are DFQATT and SNEGSKA (reference sequence). The CDR3 contains 13 residues. The trim removed 2 bases at V and 6 bases at J, leaving 6 bases unmatched.

The V gene is TRBV4-1, the J gene TRBJ2-3; the D call may be TRBD1 or TRBD2 (5 bases each). V lost 4 bases, J lost 5 bases, and 10 bases lay in between. This CDR3 spans 13 amino acids. Germline CDR1 MGHRA, CDR2 YSYEKL. CDR3 bases: TGCGCCAGCAGCCCGAGGGGCCGAGATACGCAGTATTTT. Translating gives CASSPRGRDTQYF.

This clonotype was seen ten or more times. The chain joins TRBV11-2 to TRBJ2-3; D gene ambiguous. Trimming took 5 bases from V and 7 from J, leaving 13 bases between them. Per germline, CDR1 SGHAT and CDR2 FQNNGV. CDR3 length equals 13 residues. CDR3 bases: TGTGCCAGCAGCAGCCTCCTAGGGAATACGCAGTATTTT. As protein: CASSSLLGNTQYF.

The chain couples TRBV5-6 to TRBJ1-1; D is perhaps TRBD1 (6 bases). Germline V gene lookup returns CDR1 SGHDT and CDR2 YYEEEE. The V end was cut by 0 bases, the J end by 4 bases, with 13 bases between. The CDR3 is 15 amino acids. CDR3 region: CASSLDREAVTEAFF. In nucleotides, the CDR3 is TGTGCCAGCAGCTTGGACAGGGAAGCAGTCACTGAAGCTTTCTTT.